Listed here are 28 T cell receptor beta chains from one sample, sequenced in a study of T cell changes during pregnancy in multiple sclerosis. The repertoire was sequenced with immunoSEQ multiplex PCR; TCRdb's copy has only in-frame clones and lacks some. The sample shows some 81,000 clones, 70% to 90% of them seen only once. The sample in question was peripheral blood, obtained before pregnancy. These receptors all come from a female donor with multiple sclerosis, enrolled in a pregnancy study.

The CDR3 reads CASSQRTGRLNTEAFF. DNA for the CDR3: TGTGCCAGCTCCCAAAGGACAGGCAGATTGAACACTGAAGCTTTCTTT. The chain joins TRBV18 to TRBJ1-1; 7 bases fit TRBD1. Trimming at V came to 6 bases and at J to 0 bases, leaving 10 bases not matched to a gene. This CDR3 spans 16 amino acids. CDR1 and CDR2 from the germline V gene are KGHSH and LQKENI. Based on the CDR3 plus reference TRBV18 and TRBJ1-1, the full variable domain is NAGVMQNPRHLVRRRGQEARLRCSPMKGHSHVYWYRQLPEEGLKFMVYLQKENIIDESGMPKERFSAEFPKEGPSILRIQQVVRGDSAAYFCASSQRTGRLNTEAFFGQGTRLTVV.

This clone came up once. The chain uses TRBV5-1 and TRBJ1-1; 7 nucleotides line up with TRBD1. Germline-derived CDR1 and CDR2 are SGHRS and YFSETQ. CDR3 length: 13 residues. The trim removed 1 base at V and 8 bases at J, leaving 5 bases unmatched. For the CDR3, the DNA is TGCGCCAGCAGCTTGATGGGGACAGCAGAAGCTTTCTTT. It yields the protein CASSLMGTAEAFF.

The CDR3 loop reads CASSKGHQFSGANVLTF. The CDR3, as DNA: TGTGCCAGTAGTAAGGGACACCAATTCTCTGGGGCCAACGTCCTGACTTTC. V is TRBV19 and J is TRBJ2-6; D possibly corresponds to TRBD1 (6 bases). There are 17 residues in the CDR3. CDR1 and CDR2 (germline): LNHDA, SQIVND (reference sequence). V dropped 4 bases and J dropped 0 bases, with 13 bases sitting between them.

The rearrangement links TRBV5-1 to TRBJ2-5, with D unclear. V gave up 0 bases and J gave up 6 bases, with 12 bases separating them. Per germline, CDR1 SGHRS and CDR2 YFSETQ. The CDR3 has 14 amino acids. The CDR3 nucleotides read TGCGCCAGCAGCTTGGAAGACTTTTCCCAGACCCAGTACTTC. It is translated as CASSLEDFSQTQYF.

The chain's CDR3 is CASSPAQGGYTF. The CDR3 nucleotides are TGTGCCAGCTCACCGGCTCAGGGCGGCTACACCTTC. This chain joins TRBV18 and TRBJ1-2; the D gene is possibly TRBD1 (5 bases). The V end lost 3 bases, the J end lost 8 bases, and 10 bases lay between the germline ends. This CDR3 spans 12 amino acids. Germline assignment: CDR1 KGHSH and CDR2 LQKENI.

The rearrangement uses TRBV10-3 and TRBJ1-1; D may be TRBD1 (6 bases). The CDR3 extends over 14 amino acids. V was clipped by 6 bases and J by 4 bases, with 15 bases between them. Germline loops: CDR1 ENHRY, CDR2 SYGVKD. The CDR3 DNA sequence: TGTGCCATCAGCCCTGTAGGGGGTAGCACTGAAGCTTTCTTT. Translated, it gives CAISPVGGSTEAFF.

V and J are TRBV5-1 and TRBJ1-3; 9 bases match TRBD1. Germline V lookup: CDR1 SGHRS, CDR2 YFSETQ. V lost 4 bases, J lost 1 base, and 9 bases stayed unmatched. The CDR3 runs to 17 residues. CDR3 nucleotides: TGCGCCAGCAGCGGGTCGGGACAGGGAAGTTCTGGAAACACCATATATTTT. It yields the protein CASSGSGQGSSGNTIYF.

The genes are TRBV14 and TRBJ1-4, with 8 nucleotides matching TRBD1. Trimming removed 3 bases from V and 8 bases from J; junction bases left unmatched: 8. Germline values: CDR1 SGHDN, CDR2 FVKESK. This CDR3 spans 15 amino acids. CDR3 loop: CASSQAPGQDEKLFF. The CDR3 nucleotides are TGTGCCAGCAGCCAGGCGCCGGGACAGGACGAAAAACTGTTTTTT.

This clone was found a few times. The chain has TRBV7-9 and TRBJ1-5; weak D call: TRBD1 (5 bases). The CDR3 spans 15 residues. Germline V gene sequence: CDR1 SEHNR, CDR2 FQNEAQ (reference sequence). V lost 5 bases and J 2 bases, leaving 13 bases between the germline ends. The CDR3 here is CASSPGRLGNQPQHF. The CDR3 DNA reads as TGTGCCAGCAGCCCGGGACGACTAGGCAATCAGCCCCAGCATTTT.

V gene TRBV28 combines with J gene TRBJ1-1; no definite D call. Germline V lookup: CDR1 MDHEN, CDR2 SYDVKM. The CDR3 covers 13 residues. The germline V and J ends were trimmed by 7 bases and 3 bases, with 12 bases remaining between them. CDR3 region: CASTPPVDTEAFF. The CDR3 DNA is TGTGCCAGCACCCCCCCGGTGGACACTGAAGCTTTCTTT.

The rearrangement links TRBV5-6 to TRBJ2-4, with 7 bases matching TRBD2. CDR1 and CDR2 from the germline V gene are SGHDT and YYEEEE. With 6 bases clipped from V and 0 bases from J, the junction kept 18 bases outside the gene matches. This CDR3 has 19 amino acids. Here the CDR3 reads CASTLRGGGFQIAKNIQYF. CDR3 sequence (DNA): TGTGCCAGCACCCTACGTGGGGGAGGGTTCCAAATAGCCAAAAACATTCAGTACTTC.

This chain connects TRBV6-5 to TRBJ2-1; 8 positions match TRBD2. The ends lost 2 bases at V and 4 bases at J; junction bases unmatched: 4. CDR1 and CDR2 (germline): MNHEY, SVGAGI. There are 15 residues in the CDR3. The CDR3 here is CASSYGAGEYNEQFF. Written as DNA, the CDR3 is TGTGCCAGCAGTTACGGAGCGGGGGAGTACAATGAGCAGTTCTTC.

This chain's CDR3 is CSVEANTEAFF. CDR3 nucleotide sequence: TGCAGCGTTGAGGCGAACACTGAAGCTTTCTTT. V is TRBV29-1 and J is TRBJ1-1; D is unresolved. CDR3 length equals 11 residues. CDR1 SQVTM and CDR2 ANQGSEA come from the germline V gene. Trimming left V 3 bases short and J 1 base short, with 3 bases between. Variable domain in full (rest from reference TRBV29-1 and TRBJ1-1): SAVISQKPSRDICQRGTSLTIQCQVDSQVTMMFWYRQQPGQSLTLIATANQGSEATYESGFVIDKFPISRPNLTFSTLTVSNMSPEDSSIYLCSVEANTEAFFGQGTRLTVV.

The chain links TRBV6-5 to TRBJ1-3; D gene ambiguous. Trimming stripped 5 bases from V and 0 bases from J, with 8 bases between. Per germline, CDR1 MNHEY and CDR2 SVGAGI. This CDR3 spans 14 amino acids. This CDR3 reads CASSVSISGNTIYF. CDR3 bases: TGTGCCAGCAGTGTCTCTATCTCTGGAAACACCATATATTTT.

There are a few counts of this clone. The rearrangement joins TRBV10-3 to TRBJ1-6; no definite D call. From germline, CDR1 is ENHRY and CDR2 SYGVKD. The length of the CDR3 is 13 residues. V was trimmed by 0 bases and J by 14 bases, leaving 11 bases between them. CDR3 protein: CAISESRASTLHF. In DNA, the CDR3 is TGTGCCATCAGTGAGTCGCGGGCGAGCACCCTCCACTTT.

This rearrangement joins TRBV25-1 to TRBJ2-1, with D possibly TRBD2 on 5 matching bases. V gave up 6 bases and J gave up 4 bases, with 16 bases separating them. In germline, CDR1 is MGHDK, CDR2 SYGVNS. This CDR3 comprises 15 residues. CDR3 amino acids: CASRAESFWYNEQFF. DNA of the CDR3: TGTGCCAGCAGAGCGGAGAGCTTTTGGTACAATGAGCAGTTCTTC.

This chain uses TRBV2 with TRBJ2-1; D is possibly TRBD2 (5 bases). The V and J ends lost 6 bases and 7 bases respectively, with 10 bases between them. Germline CDR1 and CDR2: SNHLY and FYNNEI. CDR3 size: 12 residues. In nucleotides, the CDR3 is TGTGCCAGCAGGCGGGCTCAGAATGAGCAGTTCTTC. Protein: CASRRAQNEQFF.

The chain carries TRBV12-5 and TRBJ1-5, with 7 nucleotides matching TRBD1. The CDR3 length is 13 residues. The J segment lost 7 bases and the V segment lost 11 bases, leaving 11 bases of the junction unmatched. Per germline, CDR1 LGHNT and CDR2 FRNRAP. The chain's CDR3 is CASEGAVGQPQHF. The DNA of the CDR3 is TGTGCTTCAGAGGGGGCGGTGGGACAGCCCCAGCATTTT.

This chain links TRBV2 with TRBJ1-2, with 7 bases lining up with TRBD1. The CDR3 is made up of 16 amino acids. The ends lost 3 bases at V and 0 bases at J; junction bases unmatched: 7. The V gene's germline CDR1 is SNHLY and CDR2 FYNNEI. CDR3 loop: CASSEPDRTANYGYTF. CDR3 nucleotide sequence: TGTGCCAGCAGTGAGCCGGACAGGACAGCTAACTATGGCTACACCTTC.

V gene TRBV27 combines with J gene TRBJ1-1; D perhaps matches TRBD1 (6 bases). Germline assignment: CDR1 MNHEY and CDR2 SMNVEV (reference sequence). This CDR3 is 14 amino acids long. The ends were cut back, 6 bases at V and 0 bases at J, with 11 bases in the middle. CDR3 sequence reads: CASSLTGMNTEAFF. The DNA of the CDR3 is TGTGCCAGCAGCCTAACAGGGATGAACACTGAAGCTTTCTTT.

The rearrangement joins TRBV7-3 to TRBJ1-6, with D perhaps matching TRBD1 (5 bases). Trimming removed 4 bases from V and 10 bases from J, with 11 bases in between. This CDR3 has 13 residues. Germline V gene data show CDR1 as SGHTA and CDR2 as FQGTGA. The chain's CDR3 is CASSSGGESPLHF. The CDR3, as DNA: TGTGCCAGCAGCTCCGGGGGGGAATCACCCCTCCACTTT.

CDR3 coding DNA: TGTGCCAGCGGGCCCCAAGAGACCCAGTACTTC. It specifies CASGPQETQYF. This sequence joins TRBV2 and TRBJ2-5; D is ambiguous. The germline V and J ends were trimmed by 8 bases and 1 base, with 5 bases remaining between them. The germline V gene has CDR1 SNHLY and CDR2 FYNNEI. The CDR3 totals 11 residues.

This chain links TRBV21-1 with TRBJ2-3; the table gives TRBD2 as D, unverified against the DNA. TRBV21-1 corresponds to a pseudogene. There are 14 residues in the CDR3. CDR3 sequence reads: CASSKGGVTDTQYF. As DNA, the CDR3 is TGTGCCAGCAGCAAAGGAGGAGTCACAGATACGCAGTATTTT.

This chain uses TRBV19 with TRBJ1-5; 7 bases map to TRBD1. After removal of 8 bases from V and 2 bases from J, the junction contained 6 bases not matched to a gene. Germline loops: CDR1 LNHDA, CDR2 SQIVND (reference sequence). This CDR3 has 14 amino acids. CDR3 amino acids: CASQQGTGNQPQHF. In nucleotides, the CDR3 is TGTGCCAGTCAACAGGGGACGGGCAATCAGCCCCAGCATTTT.

This clone occurred once. This chain's CDR3 is CASSVAPVAGIYEQYF. Written as DNA, the CDR3 is TGTGCCAGCAGCGTAGCTCCCGTCGCCGGGATCTACGAGCAGTACTTC. The chain employs TRBV9 and TRBJ2-7, with TRBD2 as a possible D gene (5 bases). Trimming shortened V by 0 bases and J by 3 bases, and 16 bases separated the two germline ends. Germline V lookup: CDR1 SGDLS, CDR2 YYNGEE. The CDR3 runs 16 residues. Full variable domain (remainder filled in from reference TRBV9 and TRBJ2-7): DSGVTQTPKHLITATGQRVTLRCSPRSGDLSVYWYQQSLDQGLQFLIQYYNGEERAKGNILERFSAQQFPDLHSELNLSSLELGDSALYFCASSVAPVAGIYEQYFGPGTRLTVT.

This rearrangement joins TRBV21-1 to TRBJ2-3; TRBD2 reflects the table's D call only, with no check against the DNA. TRBV21-1 is termed a pseudogene. This CDR3 contains 17 residues. The CDR3 region has the DNA TGTGCCAGCAGCAAAGCGAGGGGCGGGGGGGAGCAAGATACGCAGTATTTT. Translation: CASSKARGGGEQDTQYF.

This clone was observed once. V is TRBV30 and J is TRBJ1-3; no definite D call. Between the trimmed V and J ends, which lost 3 bases and 9 bases, there was a span of 12 bases. Germline assignment: CDR1 GTSNPN and CDR2 SVGIG (reference sequence). The CDR3 totals 12 residues. The CDR3: CAWREEWGTIYF. CDR3 bases: TGTGCCTGGAGGGAGGAGTGGGGCACCATATATTTT. Full variable domain (outside the CDR3, taken from reference TRBV30 and TRBJ1-3): SQTIHQWPATLVQPVGSPLSLECTVEGTSNPNLYWYRQAAGRGLQLLFYSVGIGQISSEVPQNLSASRPQDRQFILSSKKLLLSDSGFYLCAWREEWGTIYFGEGSWLTVV.

The V gene is TRBV29-1, the J gene TRBJ1-2; 10 bases are a match to TRBD1. CDR3 length: 15 residues. The J segment lost 7 bases and the V segment lost 7 bases, leaving 15 bases of the junction unmatched. Looked up from germline, CDR1 is SQVTM and CDR2 is ANQGSEA. As DNA, the CDR3 is TGCAGCGCCCGTGGCCGGGACAGGGGCTTTTTTGGCTACACCTTC. It specifies CSARGRDRGFFGYTF.